This is a list of T cell receptor beta chains from one sample in a study of radiotherapy plus CTLA-4 blockade in lung cancer. The protocol was immunoSEQ multiplex PCR, while the TCRdb copy is restricted to in-frame clones and leaves out a portion. The sample includes 85,000 to 90,000 clones, around nine tenths of them seen just once. This material consisted of peripheral blood, taken from a patient treated with radiotherapy plus ipilimumab. These receptors originate from a human donor with non-small cell lung cancer that progressed on radiotherapy plus ipilimumab. Both conserved end residues are trimmed from each CDR3. Each record gives: V gene, clone size, CDR3 protein. Part of the rows lack a size; the others show once, few, many or a class for expanded clones.

TRBV2 | once | ASSGGDGTWNEQF
TRBV5-1 | - | ASSLVGQGFSYEQY
TRBV28 | once | ASSLGGGGITRNEKLF
TRBV7-9 | - | ASSAVAGGRREQY
TRBV5-1 | - | ASSSEPSTDTQY
TRBV4-3 | few | ASSPQGRGELF
TRBV21-1 | - | ASSKEVTRETQY
TRBV11-2 | - | ASSSQTTGTSYETQY
TRBV7-9 | - | ASSFDGFGAF
TRBV19 | - | ASNPGTSGGTQF
TRBV5-4 | - | ASSLEPGQGSYEQY
TRBV5-1 | - | ASSGGDGNQPQH
TRBV6-1 | - | ASGQGGRETQY
TRBV5-1 | - | ASSFGQGDEKLF
TRBV6-1 | once | ASSELGTRGQPQH
TRBV5-4 | - | ASSLDRWMNTEAF
TRBV11-3 | - | ASSLGLGAPQY
TRBV5-1 | - | ASSLDGFGQEGSPDTQY
TRBV25-1 | - | ASSEGRGHGYT
TRBV5-4 | few | ASSPGNSYEQY
TRBV9 | - | ASSGRVGEKLF
TRBV5-1 | once | ASSLGTGLVNYGYT
TRBV29-1 | - | SASSGRLSKNIQY
TRBV7-9 | once | ASSLTAGGQETQY
TRBV2 | - | ASTALGGTGNTIY
TRBV4-2 | - | ASSQETLATDTQY
TRBV29-1 | - | SVDDRVNTEAF
TRBV2 | few | ASSMGLANEQY
TRBV7-7 | - | ASSLYRGGETQY
TRBV5-6 | - | ASSRLQGQRDSPLH
TRBV10-3 | - | AISSGTSGGGGELF
TRBV9 | - | ASSGSGTLNEKLF
TRBV28 | - | ASSYSSNQPQH
TRBV6-1 | - | ASSLLRGNEQY
TRBV2 | - | ASNRGWNEQF
TRBV28 | - | ASKFPPGTGNGYT
TRBV7-6 | - | ASSLNRNEQF
TRBV5-1 | once | ASSFQGAGNTIY
TRBV12-1 | - | ASSFEGGSIAKNIQY
TRBV18 | - | ASSPAQGSQMNTEAF
TRBV5-4 | - | ASSLVGQGGETQY
TRBV4-1 | - | ASSQVASGYNEQF
TRBV9 | - | ASSLGGDLGGYT
TRBV11-1 | - | ASRPAPDALYEQY
TRBV7-8 | - | ASSPGAVNYGYT
TRBV6-6 | - | ASSYSDARYNEQF
TRBV4-2 | - | ASSHGADPSYEQY
TRBV9 | - | ASSVQMNTEAF
TRBV4-3 | - | ASSRGTGGTVGKLF
TRBV5-3 | - | ARSLVSGGGTGTASNSYYGYT
TRBV11-3 | - | ASSRTGSGNTIY
TRBV9 | - | ASSVGSSLGDTQY
TRBV12-5 | - | ASGLVSGSAVSYEQY
TRBV4-2 | - | ASSQDEVGTYEQY
TRBV7-8 | - | AFTSVGGVQETQY
TRBV10-3 | once | AISAGTGGSYEQY